Following are 23 T cell receptor beta chains from one sample sequenced in a study of shared clonotypes between healthy human individuals. CD8 cells regarded as naive lacked CD45RO, were positively chosen for CCR7, and omitted terminally differentiated effector memory CD45RA+ cells. Some clones are missing from TCRdb's copy, which holds only in-frame ones; the method was immunoSEQ multiplex PCR. The table records approximately 740,000 clones, about 91% of them present only once. Specimen: naive CD8+ T cells sorted from blood. These receptors all come from a man aged 25-45 years in good health.

The J gene is TRBJ2-1, the V gene TRBV7-9; 14 bases line up with TRBD2. Germline V gene lookup returns CDR1 SEHNR and CDR2 FQNEAQ (reference sequence). There are 15 residues in the CDR3. Trimming at V came to 5 bases and at J to 6 bases, leaving 3 bases not matched to a gene. The CDR3 here is CASSRGTSGSNEQFF. The CDR3 DNA reads as TGTGCCAGCAGCCGTGGGACTAGCGGGAGCAATGAGCAGTTCTTC.

The V and J genes are TRBV7-9 and TRBJ1-2; D perhaps matches TRBD1 (6 bases). V lost 7 bases, J lost 5 bases, and 14 bases lay in between. The germline gives CDR1 SEHNR, CDR2 FQNEAQ (reference sequence). The CDR3 is 13 residues long. The CDR3 region has the DNA TGTGCCAGCACACTAGGGGGGGAGTATGGCTACACCTTC. This gives the protein CASTLGGEYGYTF.

The rearrangement uses TRBV14 and TRBJ2-1; TRBD2 aligns across 8 bases. The germline V gene has CDR1 SGHDN and CDR2 FVKESK. The CDR3 runs to 15 residues. Trimming removed 4 bases from V and 6 bases from J; junction bases left unmatched: 8. CDR3 amino acids: CASSRAPGLVNEQFF. The CDR3 DNA sequence: TGTGCCAGCAGCCGGGCGCCGGGACTAGTCAATGAGCAGTTCTTC. The entire variable domain, with the rest obtained from reference TRBV14 and TRBJ2-1, is as follows: EAGVTQFPSHSVIEKGQTVTLRCDPISGHDNLYWYRRVMGKEIKFLLHFVKESKQDESGMPNNRFLAERTGGTYSTLKVQPAELEDSGVYFCASSRAPGLVNEQFFGPGTRLTVL.

This chain joins TRBV4-2 and TRBJ1-1; tentatively, D is TRBD1 (6 bases). V gave up 2 bases and J gave up 0 bases, with 13 bases separating them. The CDR3 is made up of 16 amino acids. Germline loops: CDR1 LGHNA, CDR2 YNFKEQ. CDR3 protein: CASSQSQGRMNTEAFF. CDR3 in DNA: TGTGCCAGCAGCCAATCACAGGGCCGCATGAACACTGAAGCTTTCTTT.

The J gene is TRBJ2-7, the V gene TRBV4-1, with D uncertain. Trimming took off 1 base at V and 2 bases at J, with 6 bases between the two ends. This CDR3 region has 13 residues. Germline loops: CDR1 MGHRA, CDR2 YSYEKL. The CDR3 protein is CASSQVPAYEQYF. DNA for the CDR3: TGCGCCAGCAGCCAAGTCCCGGCCTACGAGCAGTACTTC.

The rearrangement uses TRBV5-1 and TRBJ2-2; 7 nucleotides line up with TRBD2. The J segment lost 1 base and the V segment lost 0 bases, leaving 6 bases of the junction unmatched. Looked up from germline, CDR1 is SGHRS and CDR2 is YFSETQ. There are 17 residues in the CDR3. CDR3 loop: CASSLGVSGWNTGELFF. CDR3 coding DNA: TGCGCCAGCAGCTTGGGCGTTAGCGGGTGGAACACCGGGGAGCTGTTTTTT.

The gene calls are TRBV11-2 and TRBJ2-3; D gene unclear. Germline CDR1 reads SGHAT; CDR2 reads FQNNGV. The CDR3 spans 14 residues. V lost 8 bases, J lost 3 bases, and 15 bases lay in between. CDR3 protein: CASSPSGMTDTQYF. CDR3 bases: TGTGCCAGCTCCCCCTCTGGGATGACAGATACGCAGTATTTT.

The V call is TRBV7-9, the J call TRBJ2-7, with D uncertain. V lost 0 bases and J 4 bases, leaving 10 bases between the germline ends. The CDR3 loop spans 14 amino acids. The germline gives CDR1 SEHNR, CDR2 FQNEAQ (reference sequence). CDR3 bases: TGTGCCAGCAGCTTAGCACAGTCTAGGTACGAGCAGTACTTC. It codes for CASSLAQSRYEQYF.

The chain carries TRBV27 and TRBJ1-2; unclear D gene. The CDR3 spans 13 residues. V was shortened by 2 bases and J by 4 bases, with 8 bases between the two germline ends. CDR1 and CDR2 (germline): MNHEY, SMNVEV (reference sequence). The CDR3 sequence is CASSLGRSYGYTF. DNA of the CDR3: TGTGCCAGCAGTTTAGGAAGGAGCTATGGCTACACCTTC.

The gene calls are TRBV14 and TRBJ1-1, with D maybe TRBD1 (6 bases). Germline-derived CDR1 and CDR2 are SGHDN and FVKESK. Trimming took 5 bases from V and 1 from J, leaving 14 bases between them. The CDR3 covers 15 residues. Here the CDR3 DNA reads TGTGCCAGCAGCAAACTAGGGGGTTCGAACACTGAAGCTTTCTTT. As protein: CASSKLGGSNTEAFF.

The chain joins TRBV6-5 to TRBJ1-4; 8 positions agree with TRBD1. Unmatched junction bases numbered 5, after V lost 4 bases and J lost 4 bases. The germline gives CDR1 MNHEY, CDR2 SVGAGI. The CDR3 is made up of 15 amino acids. CDR3 amino acids: CASSLGTGINEKLFF. CDR3 in DNA: TGTGCCAGCAGTTTGGGGACAGGAATTAATGAAAAACTGTTTTTT.

This sequence joins TRBV5-5 and TRBJ2-7, with D tentatively TRBD1 (6 bases). Germline CDR1 is SGHKS and CDR2 is YYEKEE (reference sequence). This CDR3 has 13 residues. Trimming stripped 5 bases from V and 2 bases from J, with 11 bases between. CDR3 nucleotides: TGTGCCAGCAGAGAGACAGGTGCCTACGAGCAGTACTTC. Protein sequence: CASRETGAYEQYF.

The chain is built from TRBV19 and TRBJ2-6; D perhaps matches TRBD2 (5 bases). CDR1 is LNHDA, CDR2 SQIVND, per germline (reference sequence). There are 18 residues in the CDR3. Deletions cut 3 bases from V and 0 bases from J, with 15 bases between. CDR3 in DNA: TGTGCCAGTAGTATTTATGGAGGAGCCGACTCTGGGGCCAACGTCCTGACTTTC. It is translated as CASSIYGGADSGANVLTF.

This clone was counted between two and nine times. The chain combines TRBV27 with TRBJ1-3, with unresolved D. The CDR3 contains 13 residues. CDR1 is MNHEY, CDR2 SMNVEV, per germline (reference sequence). The V end was cut by 5 bases, the J end by 4 bases, with 9 bases between. This chain's CDR3 is CASSTVQGNTIYF. CDR3 bases: TGTGCCAGCAGTACGGTTCAGGGAAACACCATATATTTT.

This clone appeared a single time. The chain uses TRBV25-1 and TRBJ2-7; D is uncertain. Germline V gene sequence: CDR1 MGHDK, CDR2 SYGVNS. The V end lost 1 base, the J end lost 5 bases, and 6 bases lay between the germline ends. CDR3 size: 12 residues. DNA for the CDR3: TGTGCCAGCAGTGAATTTTTCCACGAGCAGTACTTC. Protein product: CASSEFFHEQYF.

The V and J genes are TRBV19 and TRBJ1-1; 7 bases line up with TRBD1. The CDR3 runs 15 residues. Germline V gene data show CDR1 as LNHDA and CDR2 as SQIVND (reference sequence). V dropped 4 bases and J dropped 7; count of bases not matched to a gene: 12. In nucleotides, the CDR3 is TGTGCCAGTAGTACCCGACAGGGAACTGGTTATGAAGCTTTCTTT. Translation gives CASSTRQGTGYEAFF.

The chain links TRBV5-1 to TRBJ1-1; 9 nucleotides agree with TRBD1. Germline CDR1 and CDR2: SGHRS and YFSETQ. With 1 base clipped from V and 2 bases from J, the junction kept 15 bases outside the gene matches. The CDR3 totals 19 residues. The CDR3 sequence: CASSLSHGTGTGNNTEAFF. The CDR3 DNA reads TGCGCCAGCAGCTTGTCTCATGGCACCGGGACAGGGAATAACACTGAAGCTTTCTTT.

This clone appeared a single time. This chain joins TRBV5-4 and TRBJ2-7, with 9 bases lining up with TRBD1. V was pared by 4 bases and J by 3 bases, with 8 bases of the junction left unmatched. Germline CDR1 is SGHNT and CDR2 is YYREEE (reference sequence). The CDR3 runs to 15 residues. In DNA, the CDR3 is TGTGCCAGCAGCCGACCGGGACAGGGTCACTACGAGCAGTACTTC. It yields the protein CASSRPGQGHYEQYF.

This clone was picked up a small number of times. The chain is built from TRBV5-1 and TRBJ1-5; 7 bases are shared with TRBD1. The CDR3 covers 15 residues. Germline V gene data show CDR1 as SGHRS and CDR2 as YFSETQ. Trimming took 0 bases from V and 4 from J; bases not matched to a gene: 4. The CDR3 sequence: CASSLEGQSNQPQHF. CDR3 coding DNA: TGCGCCAGCAGCTTGGAGGGACAGAGTAATCAGCCCCAGCATTTT.

The chain joins TRBV7-9 to TRBJ1-2; 9 bases line up with TRBD1. Germline-derived CDR1 and CDR2 are SEHNR and FQNEAQ (reference sequence). Unmatched junction bases numbered 3, after V lost 4 bases and J lost 0 bases. This CDR3 comprises 15 residues. In DNA form, the CDR3 reads TGTGCCAGCAGCTGGGGACAGGGCTCTAACTATGGCTACACCTTC. This gives the protein CASSWGQGSNYGYTF.

The chain carries TRBV6-6 and TRBJ2-5; a weak D match, TRBD2 (7 bases). The ends were cut back, 10 bases at V and 2 bases at J, with 20 bases in the middle. The CDR3 sequence is 15 residues long. The germline CDR1 and CDR2 sequences are MNHNY and SVGAGI (reference sequence). The CDR3 spells CAIQGRERGQETQYF. The DNA of the CDR3 is TGTGCCATCCAGGGGCGGGAGAGGGGGCAAGAGACCCAGTACTTC.

This clone occurred once. The V gene is TRBV25-1, the J gene TRBJ2-2; D remains ambiguous. CDR1 is MGHDK, CDR2 SYGVNS, per germline. V dropped 1 base and J dropped 6 bases, with 0 bases sitting between them. The CDR3 has 11 residues. CDR3 in amino acids: CASSESGELFF. CDR3 in DNA: TGTGCCAGCAGTGAATCCGGGGAGCTGTTTTTT.

The chain recombines TRBV28 with TRBJ2-1; D not resolved. Germline V gene sequence: CDR1 MDHEN, CDR2 SYDVKM. The CDR3 has 15 amino acids. The V and J ends lost 5 bases and 4 bases respectively, with 15 bases between them. CDR3 in DNA: TGTGCCAGCAGTCCCCTCCTGGACGGTTACAATGAGCAGTTCTTC. Its translation is CASSPLLDGYNEQFF.